A single sample gave rise to the 3 T cell receptor beta chains below, sequenced in a study of memory CD4+ T cells and cytomegalovirus serostatus. TCRdb keeps only in-frame clones here, not all; method: immunoSEQ multiplex PCR. This table holds about 59,000 clones, 80% to 85% found once. The sort gate was single viable CD3+CD4+CD8-CD45RO+ cells for memory CD4+ T cells. Material for sequencing was memory CD4+ T cells from blood. The receptor source for this set is an adult in good health and CMV-seronegative.

V gene TRBV6-6 combines with J gene TRBJ2-5; TRBD2 matches 9 bases. J was trimmed by 5 bases and V by 6 bases; bases with no gene match: 13. Germline V gene sequence: CDR1 MNHNY, CDR2 SVGAGI (reference sequence). This CDR3 has 16 residues. The CDR3 loop is CASRHPRVAGEETQYF. The DNA for the CDR3 is TGTGCCAGCAGACACCCTCGAGTAGCGGGAGAGGAGACCCAGTACTTC.

The chain is built from TRBV6-5 and TRBJ2-1; D ambiguous. The CDR3 is made up of 12 amino acids. V lost 6 bases, J lost 7 bases, and 10 bases lay in between. The germline gives CDR1 MNHEY, CDR2 SVGAGI. CDR3 loop: CASSRLKNEQFF. The CDR3 coding sequence is TGTGCCAGCAGCCGACTGAAAAATGAGCAGTTCTTC.

The rearrangement joins TRBV5-4 to TRBJ1-5; no clear D. CDR1 SGHNT and CDR2 YYREEE come from the germline V gene (reference sequence). This CDR3 is built from 14 residues. V lost 6 bases and J lost 4, with 14 bases in between. Written as DNA, the CDR3 is TGTGCCAGCACCAGAGGGATGACGAATCAGCCCCAGCATTTT. Protein: CASTRGMTNQPQHF. The full variable domain, its missing parts supplied by reference TRBV5-4 and TRBJ1-5, is ETGVTQSPTHLIKTRGQQVTLRCSSQSGHNTVSWYQQALGQGPQFIFQYYREEENGRGNFPPRFSGLQFPNYSSELNVNALELDDSALYLCASTRGMTNQPQHFGDGTRLSIL.